These 15 T cell receptor beta chains were sequenced from one sample in a study of metastatic and nonmetastatic thyroid tumors. There were no patients who had received any treatment before thyroid surgery. TCRdb re-analyzed the PCR reads through MiXCR. The repertoire consists of about 92,000 clones, with around 14% occurring once and the leading ten covering 3% to 4.5%. The source material was blood. These receptors all come from a female donor with papillary thyroid cancer or a benign thyroid nodule (not recorded which). Some clones in this sample may be carry-over from other donors' samples.

Ten or more counts support this clone. This same CDR3 is encoded by further DNA sequences in the sample. The chain couples TRBV9 to TRBJ1-6; D unclear. Trimming took off 4 bases at V and 4 bases at J, with 15 bases between the two ends. Germline CDR1 and CDR2: SGDLS and YYNGEE. The CDR3 runs to 16 residues. The CDR3 DNA sequence: TGTGCCAGCAGCCCACACTCTGGCACATATAATTCACCCCTCCACTTT. This encodes CASSPHSGTYNSPLHF.

This clone was seen repeatedly, ten times or more. This chain uses TRBV20-1 with TRBJ2-5; 11 nucleotides agree with TRBD2. The V gene end was trimmed by 0 bases and the J gene end by 3 bases; junction bases not matched to a gene: 9. The CDR3 spans 17 residues. The V gene's germline CDR1 is DFQATT and CDR2 SNEGSKA (reference sequence). Here the CDR3 DNA reads TGCAGTGCTAGAGATCCCGGGGGGGGACTAGCGGAAGAGACCCAGTACTTC. Amino acids: CSARDPGGGLAEETQYF.

This clone was detected many times. J is TRBJ2-1 and V is TRBV24-1; the match to TRBD1 covers 9 bases. The trim removed 5 bases at V and 7 bases at J, leaving 8 bases unmatched. This CDR3 has 15 residues. Germline CDR1 is KGHDR and CDR2 is SFDVKD. This chain's CDR3 is CATSGRDRVKNEQFF. CDR3 nucleotides: TGTGCCACCAGTGGACGGGACAGGGTTAAGAATGAGCAGTTCTTC.

This clone was observed many times. V gene TRBV19 combines with J gene TRBJ1-5, with a possible D match to TRBD1 (6 bases). CDR3 length: 14 residues. The ends were cut back, 5 bases at V and 7 bases at J, with 15 bases in the middle. CDR1 and CDR2 from the germline V gene are LNHDA and SQIVND (reference sequence). The CDR3 DNA follows: TGTGCCAGTAGTCCTTGGACAGACACGCAGCCCCAGCATTTT. Protein: CASSPWTDTQPQHF. Combining the CDR3 with reference TRBV19 and TRBJ1-5 gives the whole variable domain DGGITQSPKYLFRKEGQNVTLSCEQNLNHDAMYWYRQDPGQGLRLIYYSQIVNDFQKGDIAEGYSVSREKKESFPLTVTSAQKNPTAFYLCASSPWTDTQPQHFGDGTRLSIL.

This clone came up once. A read error may be the cause here, since a much bigger clone is one base away. Other DNA variants within this sample encode the same CDR3. V and J are TRBV14 and TRBJ1-1, with unresolved D. The germline V gene encodes CDR1 SGHDN and CDR2 FVKESK. The CDR3 is 15 residues long. In DNA form, the CDR3 reads TGTGCCAGTAGCCGCCATCGGGTGATGAACACTGAAGCTTTCTTT. It encodes CASSRHRVMNTEAFF.

This clone appeared many times. V usage is TRBV6-1 and J usage is TRBJ1-1, with D uncertain. V gave up 7 bases and J gave up 5 bases, with 8 bases separating them. The V gene's germline CDR1 is MNHNS and CDR2 SASEGT. The CDR3 covers 11 residues. The CDR3 protein is CASIGGTEAFF. The CDR3 DNA is TGTGCCAGCATTGGAGGTACTGAAGCTTTCTTT.

This clone was recorded a few times. The V gene is TRBV3-1, the J gene TRBJ2-3; D unresolved. Trimming stripped 6 bases from V and 4 bases from J, with 17 bases between. Germline V gene lookup returns CDR1 LGHDT and CDR2 YNNKEL (reference sequence). CDR3 length equals 15 residues. CDR3 bases: TGTGCCAGCAGTCAGTGGGATTTGGACCCAGATACGCAGTATTTT. Its translation is CASSQWDLDPDTQYF.

This clone has more than one count but fewer than ten. This clone may be a read error of a much larger clone one base away. The chain employs TRBV19 and TRBJ2-5; 11 nucleotides align to TRBD1. CDR1 LNHDA and CDR2 SQIVND come from the germline V gene (reference sequence). The length of the CDR3 is 15 residues. In DNA form, the CDR3 reads TGTTCCAGCACCGGCGGGACAGGGGGACAAGAGACCCAGTACTTC. Translation: CSSTGGTGGQETQYF. The full variable domain, in which reference TRBV19 and TRBJ2-5 provide the parts outside the CDR3, is DGGITQSPKYLFRKEGQNVTLSCEQNLNHDAMYWYRQDPGQGLRLIYYSQIVNDFQKGDIAEGYSVSREKKESFPLTVTSAQKNPTAFYLCSSTGGTGGQETQYFGPGTRLLVL.

On this clone itself: A much larger clone lies one base from this, so it may be a read error. The same CDR3 can be traced to other DNA sequences in this sample. The chain couples TRBV3-1 to TRBJ2-5, with D unresolved. V was pared by 4 bases and J by 0 bases, with 15 bases between. Germline CDR1 is LGHDT and CDR2 is YNNKEL (reference sequence). This CDR3 has 16 residues. In DNA, the CDR3 is TGTGCCAGCAGCCTGCCCGGTTATCCGTACCAAGAGACCCAGTACTTC. Translation: CASSLPGYPYQETQYF.

This clone occurred many times. The chain has TRBV28 and TRBJ2-7; 9 nucleotides match TRBD1. Germline V gene data show CDR1 as MDHEN and CDR2 as SYDVKM. With 7 bases clipped from V and 4 bases from J, the junction kept 8 bases outside the gene matches. CDR3 length equals 14 residues. The CDR3 region has the DNA TGTGCCAGCAACTCAGGACAGGGGACTTACGAGCAGTACTTC. This translates into CASNSGQGTYEQYF.

There are many counts of this clone. The V and J genes are TRBV7-3 and TRBJ1-1, with D perhaps TRBD1 (6 bases). The germline CDR1 and CDR2 sequences are SGHTA and FQGTGA. Between the trimmed V and J ends, which lost 1 base and 3 bases, there was a span of 18 bases. The CDR3 extends over 17 amino acids. The CDR3 DNA reads as TGTGCCAGCAGCTTAAATGGGGGGCCAGCCTGGGACACTGAAGCTTTCTTT. As protein: CASSLNGGPAWDTEAFF.

There are a few counts of this clone. The rearrangement links TRBV27 to TRBJ2-2; D assignment may be TRBD1 or TRBD2 (5 bases each). Trimming removed 8 bases from V and 4 bases from J, with 14 bases in between. This CDR3 is 14 amino acids long. Germline V gives CDR1 MNHEY, CDR2 SMNVEV (reference sequence). CDR3 loop: CASSGVGVTGELFF. In nucleotides, the CDR3 is TGTGCCAGCTCCGGTGTGGGGGTCACCGGGGAGCTGTTTTTT.

A note on this clone: This may stem from a read error, because a much larger clone lies one nucleotide away. The sample carries other DNA sequences with the same CDR3. CDR3 sequence reads: CASSYTTGRYGDTF. As DNA, the CDR3 is TGTGCCAGCAGTTACACGACAGGGAGGTATGGAGACACCTTC. This chain uses TRBV6-2 or TRBV6-3 with TRBJ1-2; 7 bases map to TRBD1. V shed 2 bases, J shed 12 bases, and the junction held 12 bases outside the gene matches. The CDR3 contains 14 residues. The germline V gene encodes CDR1 MNHEY and CDR2 SVGEGT.

This clone was counted ten times or more. The genes are TRBV9 and TRBJ2-7; 8 bases are a match to TRBD2. Trimming at V came to 2 bases and at J to 2 bases, leaving 6 bases not matched to a gene. The CDR3 is made up of 15 amino acids. Germline lookup yields CDR1 SGDLS and CDR2 YYNGEE. The chain's CDR3 is CASSVAAGDTYEQYF. The CDR3 DNA sequence: TGTGCCAGCAGCGTGGCAGCGGGGGATACCTACGAGCAGTACTTC.

This clone was observed at least ten times. The V gene is TRBV4-1, the J gene TRBJ1-2, with unresolved D. There are 14 residues in the CDR3. V lost 2 bases and J 8 bases, leaving 15 bases between the germline ends. Germline V gives CDR1 MGHRA, CDR2 YSYEKL. The CDR3 protein is CASSQPRERPGYTF. Written as DNA, the CDR3 is TGCGCCAGCAGCCAACCCCGGGAGCGCCCGGGCTACACCTTC.